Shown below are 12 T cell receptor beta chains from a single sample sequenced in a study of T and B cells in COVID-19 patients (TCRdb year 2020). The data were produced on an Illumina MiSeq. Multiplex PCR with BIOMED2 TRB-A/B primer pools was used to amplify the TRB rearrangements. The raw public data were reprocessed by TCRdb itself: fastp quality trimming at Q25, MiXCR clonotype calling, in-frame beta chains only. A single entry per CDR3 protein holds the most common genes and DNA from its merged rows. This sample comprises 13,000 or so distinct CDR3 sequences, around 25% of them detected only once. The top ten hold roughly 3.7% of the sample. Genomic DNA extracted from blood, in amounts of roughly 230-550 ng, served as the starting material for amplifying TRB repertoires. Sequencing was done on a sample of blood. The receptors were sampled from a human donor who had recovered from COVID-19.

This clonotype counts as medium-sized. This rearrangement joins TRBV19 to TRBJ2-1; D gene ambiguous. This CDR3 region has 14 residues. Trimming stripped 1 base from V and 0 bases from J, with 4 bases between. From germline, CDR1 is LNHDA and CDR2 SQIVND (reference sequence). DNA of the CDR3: TGTGCCAGTAGTATAGGAGGCTCCTACAATGAGCAGTTCTTC. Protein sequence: CASSIGGSYNEQFF. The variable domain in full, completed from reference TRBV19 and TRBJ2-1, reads DGGITQSPKYLFRKEGQNVTLSCEQNLNHDAMYWYRQDPGQGLRLIYYSQIVNDFQKGDIAEGYSVSREKKESFPLTVTSAQKNPTAFYLCASSIGGSYNEQFFGPGTRLTVL.

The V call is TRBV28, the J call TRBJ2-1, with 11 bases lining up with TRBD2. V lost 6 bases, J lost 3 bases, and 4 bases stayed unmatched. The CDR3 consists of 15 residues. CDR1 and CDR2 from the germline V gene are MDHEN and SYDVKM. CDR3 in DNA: TGTGCCAGCAGCACCGGGACTAGCGGCTACAATGAGCAGTTCTTC. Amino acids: CASSTGTSGYNEQFF.

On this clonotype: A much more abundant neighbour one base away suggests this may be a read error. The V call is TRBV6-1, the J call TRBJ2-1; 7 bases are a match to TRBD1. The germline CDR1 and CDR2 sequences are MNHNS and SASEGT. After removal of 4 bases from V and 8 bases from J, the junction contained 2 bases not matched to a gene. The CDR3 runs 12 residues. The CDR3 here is CASSGQGDEQFF. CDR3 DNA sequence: TGTGCCAGCAGTGGACAGGGCGATGAGCAGTTCTTC.

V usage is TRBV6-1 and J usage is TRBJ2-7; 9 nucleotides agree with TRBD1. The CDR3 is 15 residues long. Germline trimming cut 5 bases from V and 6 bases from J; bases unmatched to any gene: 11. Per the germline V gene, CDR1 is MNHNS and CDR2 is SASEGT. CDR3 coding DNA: TGTGCCAGCAGTACTTACAGGGGGCGCCAAGTCGAGCAGTACTTC. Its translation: CASSTYRGRQVEQYF.

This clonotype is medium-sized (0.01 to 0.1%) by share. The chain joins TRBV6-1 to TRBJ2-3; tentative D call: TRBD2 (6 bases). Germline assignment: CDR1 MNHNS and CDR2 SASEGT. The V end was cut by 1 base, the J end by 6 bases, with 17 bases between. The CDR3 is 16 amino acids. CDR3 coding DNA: TGTGCCAGCAGTGAAGAAGAAGGGACCGGAGGGGATACGCAGTATTTT. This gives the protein CASSEEEGTGGDTQYF.

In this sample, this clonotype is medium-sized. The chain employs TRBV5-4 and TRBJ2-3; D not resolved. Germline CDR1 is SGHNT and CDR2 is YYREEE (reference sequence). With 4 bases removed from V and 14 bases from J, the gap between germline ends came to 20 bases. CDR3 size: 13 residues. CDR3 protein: CASSPNQIRTAYF. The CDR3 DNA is TGTGCCAGCAGCCCAAACCAAATACGGACGGCGTATTTT.

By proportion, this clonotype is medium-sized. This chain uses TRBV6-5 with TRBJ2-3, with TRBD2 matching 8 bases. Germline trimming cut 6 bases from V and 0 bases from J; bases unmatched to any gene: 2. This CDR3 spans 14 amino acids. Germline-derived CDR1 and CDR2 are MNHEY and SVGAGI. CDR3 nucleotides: TGTGCCAGCAGATTAGCGGGGAGCACAGATACGCAGTATTTT. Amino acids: CASRLAGSTDTQYF.

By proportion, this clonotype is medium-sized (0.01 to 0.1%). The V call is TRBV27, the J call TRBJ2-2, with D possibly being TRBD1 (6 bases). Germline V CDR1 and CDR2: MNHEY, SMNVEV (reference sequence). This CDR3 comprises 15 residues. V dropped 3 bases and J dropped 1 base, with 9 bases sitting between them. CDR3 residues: CASSFWGQNTGELFF. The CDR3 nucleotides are TGTGCCAGCAGTTTTTGGGGGCAGAACACCGGGGAGCTGTTTTTT.

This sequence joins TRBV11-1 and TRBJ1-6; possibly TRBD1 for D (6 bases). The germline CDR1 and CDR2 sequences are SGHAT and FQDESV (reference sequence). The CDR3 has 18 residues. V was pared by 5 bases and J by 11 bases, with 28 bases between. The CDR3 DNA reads TGTGCCAGCAGCCAAGAAAGGATGAGGGGGGGTTTAGGACCACCCCTCCACTTT. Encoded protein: CASSQERMRGGLGPPLHF.

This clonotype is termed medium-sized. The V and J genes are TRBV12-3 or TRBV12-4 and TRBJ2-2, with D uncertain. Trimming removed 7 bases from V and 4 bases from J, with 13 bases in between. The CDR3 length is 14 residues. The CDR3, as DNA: TGTGCCAGCACTAACGCCAATCCCACCGGGGAGCTGTTTTTT. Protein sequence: CASTNANPTGELFF.

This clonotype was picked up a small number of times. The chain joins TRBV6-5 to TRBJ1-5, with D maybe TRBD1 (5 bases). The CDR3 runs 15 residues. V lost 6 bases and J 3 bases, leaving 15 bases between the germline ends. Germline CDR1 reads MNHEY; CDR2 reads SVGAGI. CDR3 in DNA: TGTGCCAGCAGCAGAGTCGACAGTTCCAATCAGCCCCAGCATTTT. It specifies CASSRVDSSNQPQHF.

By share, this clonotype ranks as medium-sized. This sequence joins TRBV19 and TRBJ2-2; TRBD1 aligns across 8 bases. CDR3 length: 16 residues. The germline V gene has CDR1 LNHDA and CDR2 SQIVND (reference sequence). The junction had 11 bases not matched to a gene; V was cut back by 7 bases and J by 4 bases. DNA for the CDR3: TGTGCCAGTAACCCACTCCCGGGACAGGTCACCGGGGAGCTGTTTTTT. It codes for CASNPLPGQVTGELFF.